The clone carrying this TCR beta chain was seen at least ten times. What it binds is not known. Trimming removed 6 bases at V and 7 bases at J, with 10 bases between. The V gene's germline CDR1 is MRHNA and CDR2 SNTAGT. The CDR3 is made up of 12 amino acids. These data originate in a study of T cells in Graves' hyperthyroidism and ophthalmopathy. Study-wide points: Researchers found most expanded thyroid clonotypes above 0.001 in blood as well. From stable hyperthyroidism, ophthalmopathy was separated by a 13 V-J model.

Amplified regions were TCR beta CDR3 sequences from RNA transcripts. HTBI primers drove first-round RT-PCR of the TCR CDR3. TCRdb re-called the multiplex PCR reads through MiXCR, storing one row per CDR3 protein. The sample holds fewer than 900,000 distinct CDR3 sequences; roughly 17% are singletons and the top ten take 8.4%. Researchers defined stable Graves' hyperthyroidism as no ophthalmopathy progression within 18 months. PBMCs stemmed from about 9.7 ml fresh peripheral blood. What was sequenced was blood. The V call is TRBV6-4, the J call TRBJ2-1; a possible D gene is TRBD2 (5 bases). The source is a man in his late teens or twenties with Graves' hyperthyroidism. The chain's CDR3 is CASSAPGNEQFF. CDR3 nucleotide sequence: TGTGCCAGCAGCGCTCCGGGAAATGAGCAGTTCTTC.